This is a list of T cell receptor beta chains from one sample in a study of blood T cells in healthy people across ages. Each CDR3 protein is one row after TCRdb ran MiXCR on the 5' RACE reads. The sample yields over 600,000 distinct CDR3 sequences, 20% to 25% seen once. The material sequenced was blood. All receptors come from a man between 65 and 79 years old in good health. CDR3s include the opening cysteine and the closing phenylalanine or tryptophan. The order of the fields is V gene, clone size, J gene, D gene, CDR3 DNA, CDR3 protein. The D gene is left open where the match is weak. The size entry is marked missing in some rows and otherwise reads once, few, many or a size class.

TRBV4-2,many,TRBJ2-2,NA,TGTGCCAGCAGCCAAGTGGGCTCGGGGTGGGACGGGGAGCTGTTTTTT,CASSQVGSGWDGELFF
TRBV15,NA,TRBJ2-1,TRBD2,TGTGCCACCAGCAGAGATGGCGGGAGGAAGAATGAGCAGTTCTTC,CATSRDGGRKNEQFF
TRBV3-1,few,TRBJ2-2,TRBD1,TGTGCCAGCAAAAGTGGGACAGCACTTACCGGGGAGCTGTTTTTT,CASKSGTALTGELFF
TRBV3-1,NA,TRBJ2-5,NA,TGTGCCAGCAGCCAACCTAGAGGAGCCAGGGAGACCCAGTACTTC,CASSQPRGARETQYF
TRBV28,once,TRBJ2-5,NA,TGTGCCAGCAGTGATTATACAGTGGCGGAGACCCAGTGCTTC,CASSDYTVAETQCF
TRBV5-1,NA,TRBJ2-1,TRBD1,TGCGCCAGCAGCTTGTTGCCCCGGGACAGGGGCAATGAGCAGTTCTTC,CASSLLPRDRGNEQFF
TRBV14,NA,TRBJ2-3,NA,TGTGCCAGCAGCCAATTGACAAGTCCGGGGGATACGCAGTATTTT,CASSQLTSPGDTQYF
TRBV6-6,NA,TRBJ1-4,NA,TGTGCCAGCAGTACCCAGCCAGCTGTAACTAATGAAAAACTGTTTTTT,CASSTQPAVTNEKLFF
TRBV18,NA,TRBJ1-4,TRBD1,TGTGCCAGCTCACCAACCTTAACAGGGGTACGCGAAAAACTGTTTTTT,CASSPTLTGVREKLFF
TRBV28,many,TRBJ1-3,TRBD1,TGTGCCAGCAGTACAGGGGGCTCTGGAAACACCATATATTTT,CASSTGGSGNTIYF
TRBV5-6,NA,TRBJ2-2,NA,TGTGCCAGCAGCTCTTCTGTTCGCGGTTACACCGGGGAGCTGTTTTTT,CASSSSVRGYTGELFF
TRBV28,NA,TRBJ1-4,TRBD1,TGTGCCAGCAGTGCTCCAGGGGGTTCAGATGAAAAACTGTTTTTT,CASSAPGGSDEKLFF
TRBV4-3,NA,TRBJ2-5,NA,TGCGCCAGCAGCGAAGAGGCCGGGACGAAGCAGTACTTC,CASSEEAGTKQYF
TRBV20-1,few,TRBJ1-4,NA,TGCAGTGCTAGAGATCTCGGTCTTAATGAAAAACTGTTTTTT,CSARDLGLNEKLFF
TRBV27,NA,TRBJ2-3,NA,TGTGCCAGCAGTTCATGGGGACAATCCACAGATACGCAGTATTTT,CASSSWGQSTDTQYF
TRBV12-3/TRBV12-4,few,TRBJ1-1,NA,TGTGCCAGCAGTTTACCTGCAGGTTCGACTGAAGCTTTCTTT,CASSLPAGSTEAFF
TRBV7-9,few,TRBJ2-1,TRBD2,TGTGCCAGCAGCTTGCCGCGGGCTAGCGGGAGCTATGAGCAGTTCTTC,CASSLPRASGSYEQFF
TRBV3-1,many,TRBJ1-4,TRBD1,TGTGCCAGCAGCCAAGATAACAGGGGAAGGCTTAATGAAAAACTGTTTTTT,CASSQDNRGRLNEKLFF
TRBV20-1,NA,TRBJ2-5,TRBD2,TGCAGTGCGGCCCCGGGACTACAACAAGAGACCCAGTACTTC,CSAAPGLQQETQYF
TRBV6-6,NA,TRBJ2-7,TRBD2,TGTGCCAGCAGGACTAGCGGGAGTGGGTACGAGCAGTACTTC,CASRTSGSGYEQYF
TRBV6-1,NA,TRBJ2-1,TRBD2,TGTGCCAGCAAACGGAATCTAGCGGGGGGTTCCTACAATGAGCAGTTCTTC,CASKRNLAGGSYNEQFF
TRBV20-1,NA,TRBJ2-3,NA,TGCAGTGCTAGTGGGGTCGGCGCAGATACGCAGTATTTT,CSASGVGADTQYF